This T cell receptor beta chain was obtained from a study of Graves' ophthalmopathy and Graves' hyperthyroidism. Looking at the study overall: The study drew peripheral blood at initial diagnosis, before any treatment. Whole-study findings and limits: Built on 13 signatures, a model told ophthalmopathy apart from stable hyperthyroidism with approximately 91% sensitivity and approximately 81% specificity.

Orbital computed tomography, thyroid ultrasound, TRAb, serum thyroxine and clinical symptoms formed the basis of diagnosis. Comments on this clonotype: No antigen is known for it.

Using RNA transcripts, the TCR beta CDR3 regions were amplified. The workflow started with a first-round RT-PCR run with HTBI primers and then moved on to a second-round multiplex PCR. MiXCR was run by TCRdb on the multiplex PCR reads, yielding one entry per CDR3 protein. There are about 170,000 distinct CDR3 sequences in the sample; under 40% occur only once, and 5.8% lies in the top ten. V lost 1 base to trimming and J lost 4 bases; unmatched junction nucleotides: 1. Germline V gene sequence: CDR1 GTSNPN, CDR2 SVGIG (reference sequence). The CDR3 extends over 13 amino acids. The sequence came from a woman aged 40-49 years with Graves' ophthalmopathy. The V and J genes are TRBV30 and TRBJ1-2; 9 nucleotides agree with TRBD1. Material: peripheral blood. In DNA, the CDR3 is TGTGCCTGGAGTGCGGGACAGGGCTATGGCTACACCTTC. This encodes CAWSAGQGYGYTF.